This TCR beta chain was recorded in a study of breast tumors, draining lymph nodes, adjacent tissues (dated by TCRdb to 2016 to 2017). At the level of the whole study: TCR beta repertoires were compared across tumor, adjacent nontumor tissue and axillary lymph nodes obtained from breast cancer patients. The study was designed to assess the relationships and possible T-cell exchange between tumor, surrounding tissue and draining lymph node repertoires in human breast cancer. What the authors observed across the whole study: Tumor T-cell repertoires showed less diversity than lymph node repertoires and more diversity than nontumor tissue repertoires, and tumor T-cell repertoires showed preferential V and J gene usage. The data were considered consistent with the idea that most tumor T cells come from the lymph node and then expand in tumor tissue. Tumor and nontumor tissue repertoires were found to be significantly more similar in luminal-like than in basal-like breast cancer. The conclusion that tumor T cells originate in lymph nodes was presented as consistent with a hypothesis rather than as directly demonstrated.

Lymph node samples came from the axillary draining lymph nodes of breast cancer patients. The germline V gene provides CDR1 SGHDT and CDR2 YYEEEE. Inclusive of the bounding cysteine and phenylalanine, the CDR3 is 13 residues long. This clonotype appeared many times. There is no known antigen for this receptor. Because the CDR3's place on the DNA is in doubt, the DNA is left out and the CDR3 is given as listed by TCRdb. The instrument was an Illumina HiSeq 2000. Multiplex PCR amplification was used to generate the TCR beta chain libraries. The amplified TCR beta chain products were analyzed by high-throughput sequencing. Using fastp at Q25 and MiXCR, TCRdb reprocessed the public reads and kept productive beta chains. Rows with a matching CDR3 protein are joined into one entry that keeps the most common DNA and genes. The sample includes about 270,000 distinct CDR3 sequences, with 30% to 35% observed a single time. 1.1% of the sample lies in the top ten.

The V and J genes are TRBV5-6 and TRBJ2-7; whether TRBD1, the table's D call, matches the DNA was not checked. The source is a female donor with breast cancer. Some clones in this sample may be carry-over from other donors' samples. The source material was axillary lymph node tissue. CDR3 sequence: CASSFGIGTTSQF.